Presented here are 10 T cell receptor beta chains from one specimen sequenced in a study of T cells in Graves' hyperthyroidism and ophthalmopathy. Amplification of TCR beta CDR3 regions used RNA as the template. Carried out on the TCR CDR3, a first-round RT-PCR used the HTBI primer set. Each CDR3 protein is one row after TCRdb ran MiXCR on the multiplex PCR reads. The sample carries more than 350,000 distinct CDR3 sequences, 12% to 15% recorded once. Material: blood. Source of these receptors: an older woman with Graves' ophthalmopathy.

This clonotype was picked up a small number of times. The chain joins TRBV5-1 to TRBJ1-1; TRBD1 matches at 8 bases. Per germline, CDR1 SGHRS and CDR2 YFSETQ. Germline trimming cut 5 bases from V and 4 bases from J; bases unmatched to any gene: 10. The CDR3 covers 15 residues. CDR3 loop: CASSRARGRSTEAFF. The CDR3 coding sequence is TGCGCCAGCAGTCGGGCCAGGGGGCGAAGCACTGAAGCTTTCTTT.

This clonotype was counted ten times or more. This chain connects TRBV6-1 to TRBJ2-3, with 7 positions matching TRBD1. The CDR3 is 15 residues long. The junction had 9 bases not matched to a gene; V was cut back by 6 bases and J by 3 bases. Per germline, CDR1 MNHNS and CDR2 SASEGT. The CDR3 coding sequence is TGTGCCAGCAGAAGAAGACAGGGTGGGACAGATACGCAGTATTTT. This encodes CASRRRQGGTDTQYF.

V gene TRBV24-1 combines with J gene TRBJ2-3, with D unclear. The CDR3 runs to 13 residues. The V and J ends lost 5 bases and 2 bases respectively, with 7 bases between them. Germline V gives CDR1 KGHDR, CDR2 SFDVKD. The CDR3 sequence: CATSVGNTDTQYF. DNA of the CDR3: TGTGCCACCAGTGTTGGTAACACAGATACGCAGTATTTT.

In its sample, this clonotype was seen many times. CDR3 protein: CSARDPAIAPTDTQYF. The CDR3 coding sequence is TGCAGTGCTAGAGATCCCGCGATAGCTCCTACAGATACGCAGTATTTT. The chain recombines TRBV20-1 with TRBJ2-3; D remains unclear. V was cut by 0 bases and J by 3 bases, with 16 bases left in between. This CDR3 is built from 16 residues. Germline V gene data show CDR1 as DFQATT and CDR2 as SNEGSKA (reference sequence).

The gene calls are TRBV14 and TRBJ1-6; no clear D. V was cut by 1 base and J by 10 bases, with 8 bases left in between. The CDR3 length is 13 residues. CDR1 and CDR2 (germline): SGHDN, FVKESK. For the CDR3, the DNA is TGTGCCAGCAGCCAAGTCGGCATATCACCCCTCCACTTT. This codes for CASSQVGISPLHF. Based on the CDR3 plus reference TRBV14 and TRBJ1-6, the full variable domain is EAGVTQFPSHSVIEKGQTVTLRCDPISGHDNLYWYRRVMGKEIKFLLHFVKESKQDESGMPNNRFLAERTGGTYSTLKVQPAELEDSGVYFCASSQVGISPLHFGNGTRLTVT.

A remark on this clonotype: This may be a read error, as it is one base from a much larger clone. The genes are TRBV6-1 and TRBJ2-7, with 10 bases aligning to TRBD1. The V and J ends lost 6 bases and 8 bases, in that order; junction bases with no gene match: 7. Germline CDR1 is MNHNS and CDR2 is SASEGT. The CDR3 has 13 residues. DNA of the CDR3: TGTGCCAGCAGGGGGACAGGGGTCCCCAAGCAGTACTTC. Protein product: CASRGTGVPKQYF.

This sequence joins TRBV6-1 and TRBJ2-1; weak D call: TRBD2 (6 bases). The germline gives CDR1 MNHNS, CDR2 SASEGT. The V end lost 1 base, the J end lost 3 bases, and 13 bases lay between the germline ends. The CDR3 spans 16 residues. CDR3 in DNA: TGTGCCAGCAGTGAAGTCGGGGACTTGATCTACAATGAGCAGTTCTTC. It specifies CASSEVGDLIYNEQFF.

The CDR3 here is CASSQEFGDGETQYF. In nucleotides, the CDR3 is TGTGCCAGCAGCCAAGAATTCGGGGACGGAGAGACCCAGTACTTC. The rearrangement uses TRBV14 and TRBJ2-5; perhaps D is TRBD1 or TRBD2 (5 bases each). The CDR3 runs to 15 residues. Germline-derived CDR1 and CDR2 are SGHDN and FVKESK. With 0 bases removed from V and 4 bases from J, the gap between germline ends came to 12 bases.

The table lists this clonotype with many counts. This chain uses TRBV11-2 with TRBJ2-7; 10 positions match TRBD2. The germline CDR1 and CDR2 sequences are SGHAT and FQNNGV. CDR3 size: 17 residues. V lost 4 bases and J lost 2; bases outside the gene matches: 11. CDR3 sequence (DNA): TGTGCCAGCAGCTCCAGGGCTAGGCTAGCGGGAGCCTACGAGCAGTACTTC. Its protein product is CASSSRARLAGAYEQYF.

V and J are TRBV12-5 and TRBJ2-2; D is possibly TRBD2 (6 bases). From germline, CDR1 is LGHNT and CDR2 FRNRAP. This CDR3 spans 16 amino acids. V gave up 0 bases and J gave up 6 bases, with 14 bases separating them. The CDR3 region is CASGLVLGGDAGELFF. For the CDR3, the DNA is TGTGCTAGTGGTTTGGTACTTGGAGGGGACGCCGGGGAGCTGTTTTTT.